The 2 T cell receptor beta chains presented below share a single source sample, sequenced in a study of control samples from healthy donors and cancer patients. Measured with immunoSEQ multiplex PCR; TCRdb has only the in-frame clones, and not every one. Of about 40,000 clones listed, approximately 90% were seen once; the top ten hold 3.6%. The sequenced sample was blood. These receptors all come from a woman in her fifties or sixties in good health.

The rearrangement joins TRBV9 to TRBJ1-2; tentatively, D is TRBD1 (5 bases). Per the germline V gene, CDR1 is SGDLS and CDR2 is YYNGEE. The CDR3 is 15 amino acids. V was shortened by 2 bases and J by 2 bases, with 13 bases between the two germline ends. The CDR3 nucleotides are TGTGCCAGCAGCGTTTTTCAGGGATCCAACTATGGCTACACCTTC. Translating it yields CASSVFQGSNYGYTF.

This sequence joins TRBV4-3 and TRBJ2-1; 8 bases fit TRBD2. V dropped 3 bases and J dropped 7; count of bases not matched to a gene: 8. Germline V gives CDR1 LGHNA, CDR2 YSLEER. This CDR3 spans 15 amino acids. In nucleotides, the CDR3 is TGCGCCAGCAGCCACATCGGGGGGGCCTTAAATGAGCAGTTCTTC. Translated: CASSHIGGALNEQFF.